Listed below are T cell receptor beta chains from one sample, sequenced in a study of blood T cell repertoires in COVID-19. Profiling relied on immunoSEQ multiplex PCR, and the TCRdb table lists in-frame clones only, not all of them. The top ten hold about 3% of the sample, which has about 400,000 clones, around nine tenths seen once. Sequences were obtained from peripheral blood. The receptors stem from a human donor in a cohort sampled during active COVID-19. CDR3s include the opening cysteine and the closing phenylalanine or tryptophan. The D gene is left open where the match is weak. Clone size is not always given. Where it is, it says once, few, many or a class for expanded clones.

D gene: TRBD1
J gene: TRBJ1-1
clone size: .
CDR3 length: 15
V gene: TRBV25-1
CDR3 protein: CASSEYNRGNTEAFF
CDR3 DNA: TGTGCCAGCAGTGAATATAACAGGGGAAACACTGAAGCTTTCTTT

D gene: .
J gene: TRBJ2-7
clone size: .
CDR3 length: 15
V gene: TRBV6-6
CDR3 protein: CASSYEDRPDYEQYF
CDR3 DNA: TGTGCCAGCAGTTACGAGGACAGACCTGACTACGAGCAGTACTTC

D gene: TRBD1
J gene: TRBJ1-5
clone size: .
CDR3 length: 15
V gene: TRBV2
CDR3 protein: CASSGTGGLNQPQHF
CDR3 DNA: TGTGCCAGCAGCGGGACAGGCGGGCTCAATCAGCCCCAGCATTTT

D gene: TRBD1
J gene: TRBJ2-1
clone size: .
CDR3 length: 16
V gene: TRBV30
CDR3 protein: CAWSLRDRAIYNEQFF
CDR3 DNA: TGTGCCTGGTCACTCCGGGACAGGGCTATCTACAATGAGCAGTTCTTC

D gene: TRBD2
J gene: TRBJ2-1
clone size: .
CDR3 length: 14
V gene: TRBV19
CDR3 protein: CASRGGSSYNEQFF
CDR3 DNA: TGTGCCAGTAGAGGCGGGAGCTCCTACAATGAGCAGTTCTTC

D gene: TRBD1
J gene: TRBJ1-1
clone size: .
CDR3 length: 14
V gene: TRBV5-1
CDR3 protein: CASSTHRGNTEAFF
CDR3 DNA: TGCGCCAGCAGTACTCACAGGGGGAACACTGAAGCTTTCTTT

D gene: .
J gene: TRBJ2-3
clone size: .
CDR3 length: 13
V gene: TRBV5-1
CDR3 protein: CASSLPSTDTQYF
CDR3 DNA: TGCGCCAGCAGCTTGCCCTCTACAGATACGCAGTATTTT

D gene: .
J gene: TRBJ2-3
clone size: .
CDR3 length: 16
V gene: TRBV2
CDR3 protein: CASRSTRLDYTDTQYF
CDR3 DNA: TGTGCCAGCAGATCCACACGCCTAGATTACACAGATACGCAGTATTTT

D gene: TRBD2
J gene: TRBJ2-2
clone size: .
CDR3 length: 15
V gene: TRBV5-4
CDR3 protein: CASSPQPREGGELFF
CDR3 DNA: TGTGCCAGCAGCCCCCAACCCAGGGAGGGCGGGGAGCTGTTTTTT

D gene: .
J gene: TRBJ2-2
clone size: few
CDR3 length: 14
V gene: TRBV9
CDR3 protein: CASKTRDSTGELFF
CDR3 DNA: TGTGCCAGCAAGACCCGGGACTCCACCGGGGAGCTGTTTTTT

D gene: TRBD2
J gene: TRBJ2-2
clone size: .
CDR3 length: 18
V gene: TRBV11-3
CDR3 protein: CASSPGTSGGENTGELFF
CDR3 DNA: TGTGCCAGCAGCCCAGGGACTAGCGGGGGGGAGAACACCGGGGAGCTGTTTTTT

D gene: TRBD2
J gene: TRBJ2-1
clone size: .
CDR3 length: 16
V gene: TRBV25-1
CDR3 protein: CASSESAGALYNEQFF
CDR3 DNA: TGTGCCAGCAGTGAATCAGCGGGAGCCCTCTACAATGAGCAGTTCTTC